This T cell receptor (beta chain) originates from a study of CD8+ T cells in alopecia areata (dated by TCRdb to between 2018 and 2020). Some background on the complete study: Female C3H/HeJ recipients, roughly 6-10 weeks old, were grafted with skin from C3H/HeJ donors with spontaneous alopecia (about 6-12 months old). TCRbeta CDR3 regions were amplified by immunoSEQ multiplex PCR using 35 Vbeta forward and 13 Jbeta reverse primers. RNA was extracted with the PAXgene miRNA kit for fixed scalp, the miRNeasy kit for PBMCs, and the RNeasy kit for mouse skin. Scalp clonality was compared across normal scalp (n=4), patchy alopecia areata scalp (n=8), and alopecia totalis/universalis scalp (n=8). On the human side, TCRbeta sequencing was run on scalp tissue and on sorted CD4+ and CD8+ peripheral blood T cells from healthy controls and from alopecia areata patients with either patchy or totalis/universalis disease. High-throughput TCRbeta sequencing was used to examine T cell clonal expansion in alopecia areata in both the C3H/HeJ mouse model and human patients.

The CDR3 goes from the cysteine to the phenylalanine over 13 residues. Sequencing covers 27 bases of the CDR3, shown here with the frame starting at base 1. From the germline V gene (reference sequence), CDR1 is NSQYPW and CDR2 is LRSPGD. The investigation overall reported the following: Shared TCR sequences between patients were less evident than in mice, which may be partly attributable to HLA diversity in the patient population. Unlike mouse skin, which is dominated by gammadelta T cells, normal human skin has resident alphabeta T cells that are also sequenced, and this complicates analysis of the scalp TCR repertoire. Compared with normal scalp, lesional scalp, particularly in alopecia totalis/universalis, had higher clonality and more expanded CD8+ clones, which suggests antigenic drive.

Receptor libraries were prepared by the immunoSEQ multiplex PCR assay. For TCR sequencing, RNA was extracted from every sample and reverse transcribed into cDNA to serve as template. SuperScript III was used to make first-strand cDNA, primed with a 2:1 mix of oligo-dT and random hexamers. A synthetic immune receptor repertoire was used to gauge amplification bias, and whatever bias remained was removed computationally. Sequencing of the libraries was done on Illumina HiSeq with 60 bp reads that cover the CDR3, reading from J toward V. Turning to the authors' computational methods: Raw reads were preprocessed for error removal, and CDR3 was defined according to IMGT conventions as running from the conserved cysteine to phenylalanine. Clonality was computed as 1 minus the Shannon entropy, with the entropy normalized by log2 of the number of productive unique TCRs. Scalp TCRbeta sequences were cross-referenced with sorted blood CD4 and CD8 repertoires so that the CD4 or CD8 identity of scalp clones could be inferred. TCRdb retrieved this table from immuneACCESS and kept in-frame rearrangements only. Not all clones are present; in checked studies, unresolved V genes account for under half, and no reason is known for the remainder. The V and J calls and the clone size are those of that table, but D and trimming were determined from the DNA. The sample features about 300,000 clones, and none is a singleton. The biggest ten clones account for less than 1.5% of the sample.

Remarks on this clone: Its binding antigen is unknown. Throughout, gene names and germline sequences are given for the mouse. From the germline J gene comes the end of the CDR3, since the read stops 4 residues before it.

Cells from mouse cutaneous lymph nodes were pooled, stained for CD4, CD8alpha, NKG2D, NKG2ACE and other markers, and then sorted on a BD Influx. The V gene is TRBV1 and the J gene is TRBJ1-1; D gene: possibly TRBD1, on 5 matching bases. Sequencing was done on a sample of CD4+ T cells sorted from a lymph node. The sequence was collected from a C3H/HeJ mouse with alopecia areata. This strain possesses the MHC haplotype H2-k. The CDR3 reads as follows: CTCSADWGEEVFF. CDR3 bases read: TGCACCTGCAGTGCAGACTGGGGGGAA.